The 25 T cell receptor beta chains listed next were all sequenced from one sample in a study of blood T cell repertoires in COVID-19. The table came from immunoSEQ multiplex PCR; TCRdb's copy has only in-frame clones and leaves some out. Among about 35,000 clones listed, 80% were seen once. Material for sequencing was peripheral blood. All receptors come from a woman in her seventies with acute or convalescent COVID-19.

The genes are TRBV2 and TRBJ1-1; 9 positions match TRBD1. Losses at the gene ends were 7 bases for V and 6 bases for J; bases not matched to a gene: 9. This CDR3 is 14 amino acids long. Germline V gives CDR1 SNHLY, CDR2 FYNNEI. As DNA, the CDR3 is TGTGCCAGCATGAGGGAGACAGGGGGGCCTGAAGCTTTCTTT. Translation: CASMRETGGPEAFF.

The chain recombines TRBV19 with TRBJ1-1; 8 bases are shared with TRBD1. Germline CDR1 and CDR2: LNHDA and SQIVND (reference sequence). V lost 5 bases and J lost 5; bases outside the gene matches: 10. This CDR3 contains 15 residues. The CDR3 DNA sequence: TGTGCCAGTAGTCAGGGGGCGCTGGTGGGAACTGAAGCTTTCTTT. Its protein product is CASSQGALVGTEAFF.

The chain joins TRBV27 to TRBJ2-3; perhaps TRBD2 as D (5 bases). V gave up 4 bases and J gave up 0 bases, with 14 bases separating them. CDR1 is MNHEY and CDR2 is SMNVEV in the germline V gene (reference sequence). The CDR3 contains 16 residues. CDR3 sequence: CASSSIPSGSTDTQYF. Written as DNA, the CDR3 is TGTGCCAGCAGTTCCATACCCAGCGGTAGCACAGATACGCAGTATTTT.

The V and J genes are TRBV6-5 and TRBJ1-2; D perhaps matches TRBD1 (5 bases). Germline CDR1 is MNHEY and CDR2 is SVGAGI. Deletions cut 5 bases from V and 2 bases from J, with 9 bases between. There are 13 residues in the CDR3. The CDR3 DNA follows: TGTGCCAGCAGTCAGGGATCCAACTATGGCTACACCTTC. This codes for CASSQGSNYGYTF.

The chain couples TRBV4-2 to TRBJ2-2, with TRBD1 as a possible D gene (6 bases). Germline CDR1 LGHNA, CDR2 YNFKEQ. CDR3 length: 16 amino acids. V was shortened by 1 base and J by 1 base, with 10 bases between the two germline ends. The CDR3 DNA is TGTGCCAGCAGCCAAGGGAACAGGGTGAACACCGGGGAGCTGTTTTTT. This encodes CASSQGNRVNTGELFF.

The table lists this clone with a few counts. The V and J genes are TRBV19 and TRBJ2-3; TRBD1 matches at 8 bases. CDR1 is LNHDA and CDR2 is SQIVND in the germline V gene (reference sequence). The CDR3 has 13 residues. V lost 5 bases, J lost 6 bases, and 4 bases stayed unmatched. The DNA of the CDR3 is TGTGCCAGTAGTTCGGACAGGGACGATACGCAGTATTTT. Encoded protein: CASSSDRDDTQYF.

The V and J genes are TRBV6-6 and TRBJ1-5; TRBD1 matches at 8 bases. V dropped 6 bases and J dropped 3; count of bases not matched to a gene: 7. Germline-derived CDR1 and CDR2 are MNHNY and SVGAGI (reference sequence). The CDR3 has 15 residues. The CDR3 bases are TGTGCCAGCAGCCCCCGGACAGGGTACAATCAGCCCCAGCATTTT. Amino acid sequence: CASSPRTGYNQPQHF.

V and J are TRBV6-1 and TRBJ2-7, with a weak D call TRBD2 (6 bases). The CDR3 is 14 residues long. CDR1 is MNHNS, CDR2 SASEGT, per germline. The V end was cut by 0 bases, the J end by 7 bases, with 13 bases between. CDR3 nucleotides: TGTGCCAGCAGTGAAGCGGGGACTGTGAGGGAGCAGTACTTC. Amino acid sequence: CASSEAGTVREQYF.

This chain links TRBV12-3 or TRBV12-4 with TRBJ2-5, with D maybe TRBD2 (5 bases). V lost 7 bases to trimming and J lost 2 bases, with 11 bases between them. This CDR3 contains 13 residues. This CDR3 reads CASTLDSQETQYF. CDR3 nucleotide sequence: TGTGCCAGCACGTTGGACTCTCAAGAGACCCAGTACTTC.

The chain uses TRBV29-1 and TRBJ2-3; D is possibly TRBD1 (6 bases). V gave up 7 bases and J gave up 0 bases, with 17 bases separating them. The CDR3 runs to 15 residues. Germline-derived CDR1 and CDR2 are SQVTM and ANQGSEA. CDR3 region: CSAEPVGGSTDTQYF. DNA for the CDR3: TGCAGCGCCGAGCCCGTAGGGGGAAGCACAGATACGCAGTATTTT.

The chain uses TRBV7-9 and TRBJ2-2; 7 bases map to TRBD1. CDR3 length: 16 residues. Germline CDR1 and CDR2: SEHNR and FQNEAQ (reference sequence). V gave up 1 base and J gave up 0 bases; unmatched junction bases: 2. The CDR3 sequence is CASSLGTGANTGELFF. As DNA, the CDR3 is TGTGCCAGCAGCTTAGGGACAGGCGCGAACACCGGGGAGCTGTTTTTT.

The V and J genes are TRBV7-2 and TRBJ1-5; D unresolved. The germline V and J ends were trimmed by 5 bases and 3 bases, with 11 bases remaining between them. The CDR3 has 14 amino acids. From germline, CDR1 is SGHTA and CDR2 FQGNSA. The CDR3: CASSHNSYNQPQHF. The CDR3 DNA reads as TGTGCCAGCAGCCATAACAGCTACAATCAGCCCCAGCATTTT.

J is TRBJ1-1 and V is TRBV11-2, with D possibly TRBD1 on 5 matching bases. The CDR3 sequence is 14 residues long. CDR1 SGHAT and CDR2 FQNNGV come from the germline V gene. Trimming cost V 7 bases and J 6 bases, with 18 bases left between them. CDR3 sequence (DNA): TGTGCCAGCAATCAGGGTCGGGGGTCTGCTGAAGCTTTCTTT. Its translation: CASNQGRGSAEAFF.

In its sample, this clone was seen once. The V and J genes are TRBV9 and TRBJ2-3; 12 bases are a match to TRBD2. The germline V gene encodes CDR1 SGDLS and CDR2 YYNGEE. J was trimmed by 4 bases and V by 3 bases; bases with no gene match: 6. The CDR3 extends over 16 amino acids. CDR3 in amino acids: CASSARTSGISDTQYF. The CDR3 nucleotides read TGTGCCAGCAGCGCGAGGACTAGCGGGATCTCAGATACGCAGTATTTT.

The genes are TRBV25-1 and TRBJ2-5, with 9 bases aligning to TRBD1. This CDR3 is built from 13 residues. The V segment lost 10 bases and the J segment 2 bases; nucleotides outside the gene matches: 5. Germline CDR1 is MGHDK and CDR2 is SYGVNS. CDR3 region: CAISGTGQETQYF. As DNA, the CDR3 is TGTGCCATCTCCGGGACAGGGCAAGAGACCCAGTACTTC.

The rearrangement links TRBV13 to TRBJ1-1; possible D gene TRBD1, 5 bases. CDR3 length equals 14 residues. CDR1 PRHDT and CDR2 FYEKMQ come from the germline V gene (reference sequence). V gave up 8 bases and J gave up 3 bases, with 16 bases separating them. The CDR3 coding sequence is TGTGCCAGCCGTAGGGGTCTCTTGCACACTGAAGCTTTCTTT. Encoded protein: CASRRGLLHTEAFF. The full variable domain, completed using reference TRBV13 and TRBJ1-1, is AAGVIQSPRHLIKEKRETATLKCYPIPRHDTVYWYQQGPGQDPQFLISFYEKMQSDKGSIPDRFSAQQFSDYHSELNMSSLELGDSALYFCASRRGLLHTEAFFGQGTRLTVV.

The chain recombines TRBV28 with TRBJ1-5; TRBD1 is a possible D gene (5 bases). Germline CDR1 is MDHEN and CDR2 is SYDVKM. This CDR3 has 15 residues. V was cut by 10 bases and J by 0 bases, with 16 bases left in between. The CDR3 is CATTIRTPSNQPQHF. The CDR3, as DNA: TGTGCCACCACCATCCGGACACCTAGCAATCAGCCCCAGCATTTT.

The chain couples TRBV6-6 to TRBJ1-2, with 9 bases that match TRBD1. The CDR3 extends over 13 amino acids. Germline V gene data show CDR1 as MNHNY and CDR2 as SVGAGI (reference sequence). J gave up 5 bases and V 6 bases, and 4 bases lay outside the gene matches. CDR3: CASSHGQGYGYTF. Written as DNA, the CDR3 is TGTGCCAGCAGCCACGGACAGGGGTATGGCTACACCTTC.

V usage is TRBV5-8 and J usage is TRBJ1-3; the D is unclear. Trimming cost V 4 bases and J 3 bases, with 11 bases left between them. The CDR3 is 14 residues long. Germline V gives CDR1 SGHTS, CDR2 YDEGEE. The DNA for the CDR3 is TGTGCCAGCAGCCGGGTGGGTGATGGAAACACCATATATTTT. Protein sequence: CASSRVGDGNTIYF.

The CDR3 sequence is CASTLFLRGAGDNEQFF. The CDR3 DNA follows: TGTGCCAGCACCCTCTTCCTCCGGGGGGCCGGTGACAATGAGCAGTTCTTC. The V call is TRBV27, the J call TRBJ2-1, with a weak D call TRBD2 (7 bases). This CDR3 has 17 amino acids. Germline V CDR1 and CDR2: MNHEY, SMNVEV (reference sequence). V was shortened by 7 bases and J by 5 bases, with 24 bases between the two germline ends.

A few counts support this clone. This chain connects TRBV28 to TRBJ1-5, with 8 bases matching TRBD1. CDR3 length: 18 residues. The V gene end was trimmed by 5 bases and the J gene end by 0 bases; junction bases not matched to a gene: 12. Germline loops: CDR1 MDHEN, CDR2 SYDVKM. The CDR3, as DNA: TGTGCCAGCAGTCCAGGACAGGGACAAATCTATAGCAATCAGCCCCAGCATTTT. Residues: CASSPGQGQIYSNQPQHF. The variable domain in full, completed from reference TRBV28 and TRBJ1-5, reads DVKVTQSSRYLVKRTGEKVFLECVQDMDHENMFWYRQDPGLGLRLIYFSYDVKMKEKGDIPEGYSVSREKKERFSLILESASTNQTSMYLCASSPGQGQIYSNQPQHFGDGTRLSIL.

The table lists this clone with a few counts. V and J are TRBV4-2 and TRBJ1-4; TRBD1 matches at 7 bases. The trim removed 8 bases at V and 7 bases at J, leaving 13 bases unmatched. This CDR3 spans 15 amino acids. Germline V gene sequence: CDR1 LGHNA, CDR2 YNFKEQ. CDR3 sequence: CASQNPQGVGEKLFF. Written as DNA, the CDR3 is TGTGCCAGCCAGAACCCCCAGGGGGTGGGTGAAAAACTGTTTTTT.

The chain combines TRBV27 with TRBJ2-2, with D possibly being TRBD1 (5 bases). Germline V gives CDR1 MNHEY, CDR2 SMNVEV (reference sequence). The CDR3 contains 14 residues. Trimming pared 3 bases from V and 4 bases from J, leaving 9 bases between. As DNA, the CDR3 is TGTGCCAGCAGTTTTGACAGTTCCACCGGGGAGCTGTTTTTT. It encodes CASSFDSSTGELFF.

This clone was detected once. The rearrangement joins TRBV5-1 to TRBJ1-4; TRBD1 matches 7 bases. The CDR3 runs 14 residues. Trimming removed 5 bases from V and 7 bases from J; junction bases left unmatched: 8. From germline, CDR1 is SGHRS and CDR2 YFSETQ. CDR3 bases: TGCGCCAGCAGTTACGACAGGGTTACTGAAAAACTGTTTTTT. Amino acid sequence: CASSYDRVTEKLFF.

The chain employs TRBV10-3 and TRBJ2-2; 7 nucleotides agree with TRBD1. The CDR3 runs 13 residues. Trimming removed 7 bases from V and 3 bases from J; junction bases left unmatched: 2. The germline gives CDR1 ENHRY, CDR2 SYGVKD. CDR3 sequence (DNA): TGTGCCATCAACAGGGGTGACACCGGGGAGCTGTTTTTT. It translates to CAINRGDTGELFF.